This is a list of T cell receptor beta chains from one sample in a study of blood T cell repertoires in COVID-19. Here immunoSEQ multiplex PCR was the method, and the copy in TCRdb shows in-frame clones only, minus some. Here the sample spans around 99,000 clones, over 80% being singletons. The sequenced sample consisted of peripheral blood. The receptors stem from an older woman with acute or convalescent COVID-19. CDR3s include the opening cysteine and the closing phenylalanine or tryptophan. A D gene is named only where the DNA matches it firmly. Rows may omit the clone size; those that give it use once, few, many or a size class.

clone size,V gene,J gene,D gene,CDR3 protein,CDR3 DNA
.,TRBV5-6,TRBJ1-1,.,CASSNDGPARGFNTEAFF,TGTGCCAGCAGCAACGACGGACCGGCCAGGGGCTTTAACACTGAAGCTTTCTTT
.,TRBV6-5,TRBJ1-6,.,CASVGQGGSPLHF,TGTGCCAGCGTGGGGCAGGGAGGTTCACCCCTCCACTTT
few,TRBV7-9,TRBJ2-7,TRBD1,CASSSQGQGSYEQYF,TGTGCCAGCAGCTCCCAGGGACAGGGTTCCTACGAGCAGTACTTC
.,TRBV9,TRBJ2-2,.,CASSPQNTGELFF,TGTGCCAGCAGCCCCCAGAACACCGGGGAGCTGTTTTTT
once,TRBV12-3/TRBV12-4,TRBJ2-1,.,CASKGAPYNEQFF,TGTGCCAGCAAGGGAGCGCCCTACAATGAGCAGTTCTTC
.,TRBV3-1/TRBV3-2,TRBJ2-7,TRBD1,CASSQEGQAVEQYF,TGTGCCAGCAGCCAAGAGGGACAGGCGGTTGAGCAGTACTTC
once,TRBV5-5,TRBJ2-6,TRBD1,CASSPGGAGANVLTF,TGTGCCAGCAGCCCAGGGGGCGCTGGGGCCAACGTCCTGACTTTC
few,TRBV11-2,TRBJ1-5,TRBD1,CASSLGAGGYQPQHF,TGTGCCAGCAGCTTAGGGGCAGGGGGCTATCAGCCCCAGCATTTT
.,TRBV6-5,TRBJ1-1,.,CASRATGNTEAFF,TGTGCCAGCAGAGCGACTGGGAACACTGAAGCTTTCTTT
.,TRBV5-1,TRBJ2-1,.,CASSLRQRDEQFF,TGCGCCAGCAGCTTAAGGCAGCGCGATGAGCAGTTCTTC